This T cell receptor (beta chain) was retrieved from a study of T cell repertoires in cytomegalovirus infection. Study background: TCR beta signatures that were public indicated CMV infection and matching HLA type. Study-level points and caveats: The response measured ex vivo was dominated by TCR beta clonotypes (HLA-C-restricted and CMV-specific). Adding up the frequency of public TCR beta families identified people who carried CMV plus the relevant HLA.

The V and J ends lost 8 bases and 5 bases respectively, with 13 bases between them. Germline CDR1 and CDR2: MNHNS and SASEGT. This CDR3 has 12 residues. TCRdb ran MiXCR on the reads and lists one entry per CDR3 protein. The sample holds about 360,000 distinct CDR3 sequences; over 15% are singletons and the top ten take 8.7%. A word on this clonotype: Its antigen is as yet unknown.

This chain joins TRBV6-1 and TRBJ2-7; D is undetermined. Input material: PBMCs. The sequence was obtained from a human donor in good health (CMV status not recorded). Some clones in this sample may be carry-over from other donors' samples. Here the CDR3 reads CASGPFNHEQYF. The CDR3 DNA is TGTGCCAGCGGCCCCTTTAACCACGAGCAGTACTTC.